A selection of T cell receptor beta chains follows, all from one sample in a study of CD8+ T cells in alopecia areata. Only in-frame clones appear in the TCRdb table, and some are missing; sequencing was by immunoSEQ multiplex PCR. The table lists 80,000 to 95,000 clones, 44% of them singletons. The sample in question was CD8+ T cells sorted from blood, obtained at week 24, from a patient treated with tofacitinib. All receptors come from a human donor with alopecia areata. Both conserved end residues are part of each CDR3. A D gene is named only where the DNA matches it firmly. Size tells how often a clone was seen (once, few, many) or the class of an expanded clone, and some rows leave it out.

D gene	J gene	clone size	CDR3 length	V gene	CDR3 protein	CDR3 DNA
.	TRBJ2-5	.	13	TRBV6-1	CASTDGTQETQYF	TGTGCCAGCACGGACGGTACGCAAGAGACCCAGTACTTC
.	TRBJ1-5	few	13	TRBV28	CASSLTRVRPQHF	TGTGCCAGCAGTTTAACCAGGGTTCGGCCCCAGCATTTT
.	TRBJ2-5	once	12	TRBV11-2	CASSHFEETQYF	TGTGCCAGCAGTCATTTTGAAGAGACCCAGTACTTC
.	TRBJ1-1	few	12	TRBV23-1	CASKPSGGEAFF	TGCGCCAGCAAGCCGTCTGGGGGGGAAGCTTTCTTT
.	TRBJ2-7	.	13	TRBV5-1	CASSVDLNYEQYF	TGCGCCAGCAGCGTAGACCTCAACTACGAGCAGTACTTC
.	TRBJ2-5	.	15	TRBV15	CATSRDRGAQETQYF	TGTGCCACCAGCAGAGATCGGGGGGCTCAAGAGACCCAGTACTTC
.	TRBJ2-3	.	14	TRBV13	CASSTRTSTDTQYF	TGTGCCAGCAGCACGAGGACTAGCACAGATACGCAGTATTTT
.	TRBJ2-2	.	12	TRBV9	CASSGGPGELFF	TGTGCCAGCAGCGGCGGGCCCGGGGAGCTGTTTTTT
.	TRBJ2-7	few	17	TRBV10-3	CAISEGWKDSMGYEQYF	TGTGCCATCAGTGAGGGGTGGAAGGATTCAATGGGGTACGAGCAGTACTTC
.	TRBJ2-6	few	13	TRBV29-1	CSVRASGANVLTF	TGCAGCGTGAGGGCCTCTGGGGCCAACGTCCTGACTTTC
.	TRBJ1-3	few	17	TRBV4-1	CASSPTPGARSGNTIYF	TGCGCCAGCAGCCCAACACCAGGGGCCCGCTCTGGAAACACCATATATTTT
.	TRBJ1-5	.	14	TRBV9	CASSVGGSNQPQHF	TGTGCCAGCAGCGTTGGGGGGAGCAATCAGCCCCAGCATTTT
TRBD2	TRBJ2-2	medium-sized	17	TRBV9	CASSVAPAGGRTGELFF	TGTGCCAGCAGCGTAGCTCCCGCGGGAGGGCGGACCGGGGAGCTGTTTTTT
.	TRBJ2-1	many	15	TRBV28	CASSLVRWGNNEQFF	TGTGCCAGCAGTTTAGTCCGGTGGGGCAACAATGAGCAGTTCTTC
.	TRBJ2-1	.	13	TRBV27	CASSFGRYNEQFF	TGTGCCAGCAGTTTTGGGCGGTACAATGAGCAGTTCTTC
.	TRBJ1-1	few	15	TRBV4-1	CASSQVGGVYTEAFF	TGCGCCAGCAGCCAAGTAGGAGGGGTTTACACTGAAGCTTTCTTT
TRBD2	TRBJ2-2	few	12	TRBV29-1	CSGRGRTGELFF	TGCAGCGGGCGGGGGAGGACCGGGGAGCTGTTTTTT
TRBD1	TRBJ2-3	few	14	TRBV27	CASSTRQGTDTQYF	TGTGCCAGCAGCACACGACAGGGAACAGATACGCAGTATTTT
.	TRBJ1-1	few	13	TRBV13	CASSPQLNTEAFF	TGTGCCAGCAGCCCCCAATTGAACACTGAAGCTTTCTTT
TRBD2	TRBJ2-1	few	14	TRBV29-1	CSSWTTSGGYEQFF	TGCAGCTCTTGGACGACTAGCGGGGGGTATGAGCAGTTCTTC
.	TRBJ2-7	few	12	TRBV11-2	CASLSGWSGQYF	TGTGCCAGCCTCTCGGGTTGGTCCGGGCAGTACTTC